This passage covers 31 T cell receptor beta chains from one sample sequenced in a study of glioma-infiltrating T cells after dendritic cell vaccination (dated by TCRdb to about 2016). Receptor libraries were prepared by the immunoSEQ multiplex PCR assay. The table was pulled from immuneACCESS by TCRdb, which kept in-frame rearrangements only. Such tables lose some clones; where checked, under half of the loss comes from unresolved V genes, and the rest has no known cause. This sample has around 58,000 clones in its table, and more than 75% of those were observed once. The ten largest clonotypes hold around 9.6% of the sample. The sample consisted of blood, taken before dendritic cell vaccination. The receptors here all came from a human donor with glioblastoma.

The J gene is TRBJ1-2, the V gene TRBV28; D unclear. V lost 2 bases and J lost 7, with 11 bases in between. The germline V gene has CDR1 MDHEN and CDR2 SYDVKM. The CDR3 sequence is 13 residues long. The CDR3 here is CASSLTSGIGYTF. DNA for the CDR3: TGTGCCAGCAGTTTAACGAGCGGGATTGGCTACACCTTC.

The chain has TRBV10-3 and TRBJ1-2; 7 bases map to TRBD1. The CDR3 is made up of 13 amino acids. The V gene end was trimmed by 11 bases and the J gene end by 4 bases; junction bases not matched to a gene: 10. Looked up from germline, CDR1 is ENHRY and CDR2 is SYGVKD. The CDR3 DNA reads as TGTGCCCTCTCGACCCGGGACAGCTATGGCTACACCTTC. Protein sequence: CALSTRDSYGYTF.

This chain joins TRBV7-9 and TRBJ1-1, with D possibly matching TRBD1 (6 bases). Per germline, CDR1 SEHNR and CDR2 FQNEAQ (reference sequence). The CDR3 loop spans 14 amino acids. The V end was cut by 1 base, the J end by 7 bases, with 13 bases between. CDR3 region: CASSLVGTRDEAFF. The CDR3 region has the DNA TGTGCCAGCAGCTTAGTAGGGACACGGGATGAAGCTTTCTTT.

This rearrangement joins TRBV19 to TRBJ1-5; D ambiguous. The V end lost 5 bases, the J end lost 4 bases, and 12 bases lay between the germline ends. Per germline, CDR1 LNHDA and CDR2 SQIVND (reference sequence). The CDR3 is 14 residues long. The CDR3 coding sequence is TGTGCCAGTAGTCTCTTCTCCGGGAATCAGCCCCAGCATTTT. Its protein product is CASSLFSGNQPQHF.

J is TRBJ2-3 and V is TRBV7-2; a weak D match, TRBD2 (5 bases). V dropped 1 base and J dropped 6 bases, with 17 bases sitting between them. CDR1 and CDR2 from the germline V gene are SGHTA and FQGNSA. This CDR3 is built from 16 residues. The CDR3: CASSLGVAGFGDTQYF. Written as DNA, the CDR3 is TGTGCCAGCAGCTTAGGAGTGGCGGGTTTCGGGGATACGCAGTATTTT.

The chain links TRBV10-2 to TRBJ1-2; 9 bases line up with TRBD1. This CDR3 spans 15 amino acids. The junction had 9 bases not matched to a gene; V was cut back by 3 bases and J by 7 bases. Germline CDR1 and CDR2: WSHSY and SAAADI. CDR3 DNA: TGCGCCAGCAGTGACCCCGGACAGGGGAGGGGTGGCTACACCTTC. Translation: CASSDPGQGRGGYTF.

The chain recombines TRBV15 with TRBJ2-5, with 9 nucleotides matching TRBD1. The CDR3 spans 15 residues. Germline CDR1 is LNHNV and CDR2 is YYDKDF (reference sequence). Germline trimming cut 4 bases from V and 4 bases from J; bases unmatched to any gene: 7. CDR3 nucleotide sequence: TGTGCCACCAGCACCGGGACAGGGCTAGGAGAGACCCAGTACTTC. Protein: CATSTGTGLGETQYF.

The chain joins TRBV30 to TRBJ2-7, with 9 bases identical to TRBD1. The junction had 10 bases not matched to a gene; V was cut back by 7 bases and J by 0 bases. This CDR3 is 15 amino acids long. CDR1 is GTSNPN, CDR2 SVGIG, per germline (reference sequence). The CDR3 DNA is TGTGCCTCTCAGCCCGGGACAGGGAGCTCCTACGAGCAGTACTTC. Its translation: CASQPGTGSSYEQYF.

CDR3 nucleotide sequence: TGCGCCAGCAGCCACTCCGGGACTTCCTCTGGAAACACCATATATTTT. Translation gives CASSHSGTSSGNTIYF. V and J are TRBV4-1 and TRBJ1-3; the D gene is possibly TRBD1 (5 bases). CDR1 is MGHRA, CDR2 YSYEKL, per germline. The V end lost 3 bases, the J end lost 0 bases, and 12 bases lay between the germline ends. The CDR3 contains 16 residues.

The chain has TRBV10-3 and TRBJ1-5; 8 positions agree with TRBD1. V shed 9 bases and J 1 base; nucleotides not matched to a gene: 2. The V gene's germline CDR1 is ENHRY and CDR2 SYGVKD. This CDR3 spans 13 amino acids. The CDR3 DNA is TGTGCCATACAGGGGGAGAGCAATCAGCCCCAGCATTTT. It translates to CAIQGESNQPQHF.

This chain links TRBV6-6 with TRBJ2-7; 8 bases agree with TRBD1. The germline CDR1 and CDR2 sequences are MNHNY and SVGAGI (reference sequence). There are 13 residues in the CDR3. After removal of 3 bases from V and 5 bases from J, the junction contained 3 bases not matched to a gene. Here the CDR3 reads CASSYARGHEQYF. In DNA form, the CDR3 reads TGTGCCAGCAGTTATGCCAGGGGGCACGAGCAGTACTTC.

In DNA, the CDR3 is TGTGCCAGCAGTTCAGACAGGAGCTCCTACGAGCAGTACTTC. Translation gives CASSSDRSSYEQYF. This chain joins TRBV7-9 and TRBJ2-7, with TRBD1 as a possible D gene (6 bases). V dropped 6 bases and J dropped 0 bases, with 12 bases sitting between them. The CDR3 consists of 14 residues. Germline V gene lookup returns CDR1 SEHNR and CDR2 FQNEAQ (reference sequence).

The chain couples TRBV7-9 to TRBJ1-5, with unresolved D. With 5 bases removed from V and 4 bases from J, the gap between germline ends came to 12 bases. Germline CDR1 SEHNR, CDR2 FQNEAQ (reference sequence). This CDR3 comprises 14 residues. The CDR3 reads CASSLSNGNQPQHF. The CDR3 region has the DNA TGTGCCAGCAGCCTTTCTAACGGGAATCAGCCCCAGCATTTT.

The rearrangement joins TRBV4-1 to TRBJ1-4, with 8 bases aligning to TRBD1. Trimming at V came to 3 bases and at J to 3 bases, leaving 3 bases not matched to a gene. The CDR3 has 15 amino acids. Germline values: CDR1 MGHRA, CDR2 YSYEKL. The CDR3 nucleotides read TGCGCCAGCAGCCACCCAGGGGGCCCTAATGAAAAACTGTTTTTT. This encodes CASSHPGGPNEKLFF.

The V gene is TRBV27, the J gene TRBJ2-5; a weak D match, TRBD2 (5 bases). The V and J ends lost 5 bases and 3 bases respectively, with 10 bases between them. The CDR3 extends over 13 amino acids. CDR1 MNHEY and CDR2 SMNVEV come from the germline V gene (reference sequence). CDR3 DNA sequence: TGTGCCAGCAGTCTCGACTACAAAGAGACCCAGTACTTC. This codes for CASSLDYKETQYF.

This clone is a singleton in its sample. The DNA for the CDR3 is TGCGCCAGCAGCAAGGCCCAGGGGGCAGAGACCCAGTACTTC. Its protein product is CASSKAQGAETQYF. The chain carries TRBV5-1 and TRBJ2-5, with 8 bases fitting TRBD1. V lost 4 bases to trimming and J lost 4 bases; unmatched junction nucleotides: 6. The V gene's germline CDR1 is SGHRS and CDR2 YFSETQ. The CDR3 has 14 residues.

This clone was observed once. This chain uses TRBV4-1 with TRBJ1-1; 9 nucleotides agree with TRBD1. From germline, CDR1 is MGHRA and CDR2 YSYEKL. V lost 3 bases to trimming and J lost 0 bases; unmatched junction nucleotides: 2. This CDR3 is 15 amino acids long. As DNA, the CDR3 is TGCGCCAGCAGCCAGGGACAGGGCATGAACACTGAAGCTTTCTTT. It yields the protein CASSQGQGMNTEAFF.

This clone was seen a single time. The chain couples TRBV5-8 to TRBJ2-3, with 15 bases identical to TRBD2. The CDR3 totals 19 residues. Trimming at V came to 9 bases and at J to 3 bases, leaving 17 bases not matched to a gene. Germline CDR1 reads SGHTS; CDR2 reads YDEGEE. The DNA for the CDR3 is TGTGCCAACCCCTCGTTTTTGGGACTAGCGGGGGGAACGACAGATACGCAGTATTTT. Translated: CANPSFLGLAGGTTDTQYF. The whole variable domain, filled in from reference TRBV5-8 and TRBJ2-3, reads EAGVTQSPTHLIKTRGQQATLRCSPISGHTSVYWYQQALGLGLQFLLWYDEGEERNRGNFPPRFSGRQFPNYSSELNVNALELEDSALYLCANPSFLGLAGGTTDTQYFGPGTRLTVL.

The chain employs TRBV19 and TRBJ2-2; TRBD1 aligns across 7 bases. J was trimmed by 5 bases and V by 5 bases; bases with no gene match: 14. CDR1 is LNHDA and CDR2 is SQIVND in the germline V gene (reference sequence). The CDR3 extends over 17 amino acids. The CDR3 sequence: CASSPWDSSPATGELFF. In nucleotides, the CDR3 is TGTGCCAGTAGTCCCTGGGACAGCTCCCCCGCTACCGGGGAGCTGTTTTTT.

V is TRBV30 and J is TRBJ1-4, with D possibly being TRBD1 (6 bases). Germline V CDR1 and CDR2: GTSNPN, SVGIG (reference sequence). The CDR3 consists of 14 residues. V was cut by 2 bases and J by 5 bases, with 12 bases left in between. The CDR3 region has the DNA TGTGCCTGGAGTCTGAAGGGGGGGAATGAAAAACTGTTTTTT. Translated: CAWSLKGGNEKLFF.

The rearrangement uses TRBV7-2 and TRBJ2-5; 9 bases align to TRBD2. With V trimmed by 5 bases and J by 0 bases, 4 bases remained unmatched. Germline assignment: CDR1 SGHTA and CDR2 FQGNSA. This CDR3 is built from 15 residues. The chain's CDR3 is CASSPRTSDQETQYF. For the CDR3, the DNA is TGTGCCAGCAGCCCCCGGACTAGCGACCAAGAGACCCAGTACTTC.

The V and J genes are TRBV7-2 and TRBJ2-7, with D perhaps matching TRBD2 (5 bases). Germline CDR1 is SGHTA and CDR2 is FQGNSA. Trimming pared 5 bases from V and 2 bases from J, leaving 13 bases between. The CDR3 consists of 14 residues. The CDR3 DNA reads as TGTGCCAGCAGCCCCCTTGAGGGAGCCTACGAGCAGTACTTC. Translated, it gives CASSPLEGAYEQYF.

The chain combines TRBV28 with TRBJ1-2; D call uncertain. Deletions cut 0 bases from V and 3 bases from J, with 11 bases between. CDR3 length equals 15 residues. Germline V gene data show CDR1 as MDHEN and CDR2 as SYDVKM. The CDR3 loop reads CASSLWGGWDYGYTF. In DNA form, the CDR3 reads TGTGCCAGCAGTTTATGGGGAGGGTGGGACTATGGCTACACCTTC.

Ten or more counts support this clone. V and J are TRBV28 and TRBJ2-7; 8 bases agree with TRBD2. V trimming: 4 bases; J trimming: 2 bases; junction bases outside the gene matches: 4. Germline V gene sequence: CDR1 MDHEN, CDR2 SYDVKM. The CDR3 sequence is 14 residues long. The CDR3 reads CASSSRSGTYEQYF. The CDR3 bases are TGTGCCAGCAGTTCTCGTAGCGGGACCTACGAGCAGTACTTC. Variable domain in full (rest from reference TRBV28 and TRBJ2-7): DVKVTQSSRYLVKRTGEKVFLECVQDMDHENMFWYRQDPGLGLRLIYFSYDVKMKEKGDIPEGYSVSREKKERFSLILESASTNQTSMYLCASSSRSGTYEQYFGPGTRLTVT.

The chain recombines TRBV19 with TRBJ1-1; 7 bases are a match to TRBD1. The V gene end was trimmed by 6 bases and the J gene end by 5 bases; junction bases not matched to a gene: 9. The CDR3 has 14 amino acids. The germline V gene has CDR1 LNHDA and CDR2 SQIVND (reference sequence). The CDR3 reads CASRRQGEVTEAFF. DNA of the CDR3: TGTGCCAGTAGGAGACAGGGAGAGGTTACTGAAGCTTTCTTT. Full variable domain (rest looked up from reference TRBV19 and TRBJ1-1): DGGITQSPKYLFRKEGQNVTLSCEQNLNHDAMYWYRQDPGQGLRLIYYSQIVNDFQKGDIAEGYSVSREKKESFPLTVTSAQKNPTAFYLCASRRQGEVTEAFFGQGTRLTVV.

Note on this clone: Compared with germline, one end of the junction differs, possibly owing to a read error. The CDR3 sequence: CATRRGTANTEAFF. The CDR3 DNA reads as TGTGCCACCAGGAGAGGGACAGCGAACACTGAAGCTTTCTTT. The gene calls are TRBV15 and TRBJ1-1; 7 nucleotides line up with TRBD1. The length of the CDR3 is 14 residues. The germline gives CDR1 LNHNV, CDR2 YYDKDF (reference sequence).

The rearrangement joins TRBV15 to TRBJ2-3, with TRBD2 matching 12 bases. Germline trimming cut 8 bases from V and 0 bases from J; bases unmatched to any gene: 0. The CDR3 runs 14 residues. CDR1 and CDR2 (germline): LNHNV, YYDKDF (reference sequence). CDR3 loop: CATGLAGSTDTQYF. The CDR3 coding sequence is TGTGCCACCGGACTAGCGGGGAGCACAGATACGCAGTATTTT.

A few counts support this clone. This sequence joins TRBV6-6 and TRBJ1-2; no clear D. Between the trimmed V and J ends, which lost 7 bases and 4 bases, there was a span of 10 bases. The CDR3 is 12 residues long. Germline CDR1 MNHNY, CDR2 SVGAGI (reference sequence). CDR3 DNA sequence: TGTGCCAGCACCTCGTTCCTCTATGGCTACACCTTC. Its protein is CASTSFLYGYTF.

This chain joins TRBV6-6 and TRBJ2-3; 11 bases are a match to TRBD2. The V gene end was trimmed by 7 bases and the J gene end by 2 bases; junction bases not matched to a gene: 5. The CDR3 is made up of 15 amino acids. CDR1 MNHNY and CDR2 SVGAGI come from the germline V gene (reference sequence). DNA for the CDR3: TGTGCCAGCAACCTTAGCGGGGGGGCCACAGATACGCAGTATTTT. Encoded protein: CASNLSGGATDTQYF.

The chain employs TRBV7-9 and TRBJ2-7; D perhaps matches TRBD2 (7 bases). CDR1 SEHNR and CDR2 FQNEAQ come from the germline V gene (reference sequence). The CDR3 is 15 residues long. Trimming cost V 1 base and J 7 bases, with 17 bases left between them. The CDR3 sequence is CASSLEAGAYEEQYF. CDR3 DNA: TGTGCCAGCAGCTTAGAGGCGGGGGCCTATGAAGAGCAGTACTTC.

The V and J genes are TRBV2 and TRBJ1-4; TRBD1 matches 8 bases. From germline, CDR1 is SNHLY and CDR2 FYNNEI. V dropped 3 bases and J dropped 8; count of bases not matched to a gene: 8. The CDR3 is 15 amino acids. The CDR3 DNA follows: TGTGCCAGCAGTGACTATGACAGGGGTAGCGAAAAACTGTTTTTT. Its translation is CASSDYDRGSEKLFF.